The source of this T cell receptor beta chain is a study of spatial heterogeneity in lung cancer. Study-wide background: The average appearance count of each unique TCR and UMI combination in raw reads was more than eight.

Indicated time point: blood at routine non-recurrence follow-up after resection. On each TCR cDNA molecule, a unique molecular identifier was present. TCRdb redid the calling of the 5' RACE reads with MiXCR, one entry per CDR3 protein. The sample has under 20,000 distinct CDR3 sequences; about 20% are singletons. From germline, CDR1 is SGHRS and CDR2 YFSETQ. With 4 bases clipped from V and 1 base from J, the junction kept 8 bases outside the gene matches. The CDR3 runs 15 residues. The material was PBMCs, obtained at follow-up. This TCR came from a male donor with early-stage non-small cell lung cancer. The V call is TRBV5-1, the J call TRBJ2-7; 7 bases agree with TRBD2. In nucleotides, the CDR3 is TGCGCCAGCAGCCCGGGGGGAGAGACATCCTACGAGCAGTACTTC. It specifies CASSPGGETSYEQYF.